The next 16 T cell receptor beta chains were all read from a single sample in a study of blood T cell repertoires in COVID-19 (TCRdb year 2020). The protocol used for the library was the immunoSEQ multiplex PCR assay. In TCRdb, the immuneACCESS table is reduced to in-frame sequences with V and J assigned. These tables do not hold every clone; where another copy was compared, an unresolved V gene accounts for under half, and the others remain unexplained. This sample has under 300,000 clones in its table, and 75% to 90% of those were observed once. Together, the top ten hold about 10% of the sample. Sequenced sample: peripheral blood. These receptors were obtained from a woman between 70 and 85 years old with acute or convalescent COVID-19.

The chain links TRBV12-3 or TRBV12-4 to TRBJ1-2; the D gene is possibly TRBD1 (6 bases). The CDR3 contains 13 residues. The V and J ends lost 10 bases and 6 bases respectively, with 18 bases between them. The CDR3 is CATRLGGANGYTF. In DNA, the CDR3 is TGTGCCACCCGACTTGGGGGGGCCAATGGCTACACCTTC.

The table lists this clone with a few counts. V is TRBV11-1 and J is TRBJ2-3; tentatively, D is TRBD1 (6 bases). V was clipped by 1 base and J by 2 bases, with 10 bases between them. CDR3 length: 15 amino acids. Germline CDR1 SGHAT, CDR2 FQDESV (reference sequence). CDR3 sequence: CASSLDQGFTDTQYF. In nucleotides, the CDR3 is TGTGCCAGCAGCTTAGATCAGGGGTTCACAGATACGCAGTATTTT.

The chain is built from TRBV19 and TRBJ1-5; TRBD1 is a possible D gene (6 bases). CDR3 length: 14 amino acids. Trimming took off 11 bases at V and 5 bases at J, with 19 bases between the two ends. Germline values: CDR1 LNHDA, CDR2 SQIVND (reference sequence). CDR3 sequence (DNA): TGTGCCCGCAGGGGCAGGGGCGGTGATCAGCCCCAGCATTTT. Its protein product is CARRGRGGDQPQHF.

The chain uses TRBV3-1 (or the pseudogene TRBV3-2) and TRBJ2-1; 13 bases agree with TRBD2. The junction had 6 bases not matched to a gene; V was cut back by 2 bases and J by 8 bases. This CDR3 has 16 residues. Per germline, CDR1 LGHDT and CDR2 YNNKEL (reference sequence). The CDR3 nucleotides read TGTGCCAGCAGCCAACAGGGACTAGCGGGGACCCATGAGCAGTTCTTC. Translating it yields CASSQQGLAGTHEQFF.

The V call is TRBV7-9, the J call TRBJ1-3; D unclear. Trimming took off 1 base at V and 8 bases at J, with 12 bases between the two ends. The length of the CDR3 is 14 residues. Germline V gene data show CDR1 as SEHNR and CDR2 as FQNEAQ (reference sequence). The CDR3 DNA sequence: TGTGCCAGCAGCTTAGAAGAGGTGTGGGACACCATATATTTT. Its translation is CASSLEEVWDTIYF.

J is TRBJ2-7 and V is TRBV15, with 8 bases matching TRBD1. With 1 base clipped from V and 3 bases from J, the junction kept 2 bases outside the gene matches. Looked up from germline, CDR1 is LNHNV and CDR2 is YYDKDF (reference sequence). The CDR3 loop spans 14 amino acids. The CDR3 sequence: CATSRGGQGYEQYF. CDR3 nucleotide sequence: TGTGCCACCAGCAGAGGAGGACAGGGCTACGAGCAGTACTTC.

For the CDR3, the DNA is TGTGCCAGCAGCGTCTACGACAGGGCGGGCACTGAAGCTTTCTTT. It encodes CASSVYDRAGTEAFF. V gene TRBV9 combines with J gene TRBJ1-1; 7 nucleotides match TRBD1. The CDR3 is 15 amino acids. Trimming cost V 2 bases and J 4 bases; bases outside gene matches: 8. Germline lookup yields CDR1 SGDLS and CDR2 YYNGEE.

The chain employs TRBV11-2 and TRBJ1-6; D might be TRBD1 (5 bases). This CDR3 has 13 amino acids. Germline V lookup: CDR1 SGHAT, CDR2 FQNNGV. V was shortened by 8 bases and J by 7 bases, with 12 bases between the two germline ends. The CDR3 coding sequence is TGTGCCAGCGGGGGGACGACGAATTCACCCCTCCACTTT. It is translated as CASGGTTNSPLHF.

The chain couples TRBV9 to TRBJ2-7; 7 bases match TRBD1. The CDR3 is 14 residues long. J gave up 3 bases and V 3 bases, and 6 bases lay outside the gene matches. Germline V lookup: CDR1 SGDLS, CDR2 YYNGEE. The CDR3: CASSAGTDGYEQYF. The CDR3 DNA is TGTGCCAGCAGCGCGGGGACAGACGGCTACGAGCAGTACTTC.

The chain employs TRBV11-2 and TRBJ2-2; weak D call: TRBD1 (5 bases). This CDR3 has 14 residues. The germline CDR1 and CDR2 sequences are SGHAT and FQNNGV. Trimming removed 6 bases at V and 4 bases at J, with 12 bases between. CDR3 nucleotides: TGTGCCAGCAGTTATTATCAGGGCACCGGGGAGCTGTTTTTT. It translates to CASSYYQGTGELFF.

This chain joins TRBV29-1 and TRBJ1-1; D may be TRBD1 (5 bases). The germline V gene encodes CDR1 SQVTM and CDR2 ANQGSEA. This CDR3 comprises 13 residues. The germline V and J ends were trimmed by 2 bases and 3 bases, with 10 bases remaining between them. The CDR3 DNA sequence: TGCAGCGTTGAAAGAGGCAGGGACACTGAAGCTTTCTTT. Encoded protein: CSVERGRDTEAFF.

This chain links TRBV2 with TRBJ2-3, with D possibly TRBD2 on 7 matching bases. V was shortened by 8 bases and J by 5 bases, with 17 bases between the two germline ends. The CDR3 length is 14 residues. CDR1 is SNHLY and CDR2 is FYNNEI in the germline V gene. CDR3 loop: CASVVRGAGDTQYF. DNA for the CDR3: TGTGCCAGCGTAGTCCGGGGGGCAGGAGATACGCAGTATTTT.

V and J are TRBV13 and TRBJ2-5; no clear D gene. Germline CDR1 is PRHDT and CDR2 is FYEKMQ (reference sequence). CDR3 size: 13 residues. Deletions cut 5 bases from V and 3 bases from J, with 10 bases between. CDR3 DNA: TGTGCCAGCAGCCCCGCTACTGAAGAGACCCAGTACTTC. It is translated as CASSPATEETQYF. The variable domain in full, completed from reference TRBV13 and TRBJ2-5, reads AAGVIQSPRHLIKEKRETATLKCYPIPRHDTVYWYQQGPGQDPQFLISFYEKMQSDKGSIPDRFSAQQFSDYHSELNMSSLELGDSALYFCASSPATEETQYFGPGTRLLVL.

The chain carries TRBV3-1 (or the pseudogene TRBV3-2) and TRBJ2-7; 7 nucleotides line up with TRBD1. Germline CDR1 reads LGHDT; CDR2 reads YNNKEL (reference sequence). Trimming cost V 3 bases and J 1 base; bases outside gene matches: 3. The length of the CDR3 is 14 residues. The CDR3 DNA is TGTGCCAGCAGCCATGGGACAGTTTCCTACGAGCAGTACTTC. It encodes CASSHGTVSYEQYF.

The chain carries TRBV5-5 and TRBJ2-2; 9 bases map to TRBD2. The CDR3 length is 18 residues. CDR1 and CDR2 from the germline V gene are SGHKS and YYEKEE (reference sequence). J lost 2 bases, V lost 1 base, and 9 bases had no gene match. CDR3 protein: CASSLYLSGGVNTGELFF. The CDR3 DNA reads as TGTGCCAGCAGCTTGTATCTTAGCGGGGGAGTTAACACCGGGGAGCTGTTTTTT.

The chain links TRBV18 to TRBJ1-4; 8 bases line up with TRBD1. The CDR3 is 13 residues long. Looked up from germline, CDR1 is KGHSH and CDR2 is LQKENI. The J segment lost 5 bases and the V segment lost 8 bases, leaving 4 bases of the junction unmatched. In DNA form, the CDR3 reads TGTGCCAGCGGCCGGGACAGGAATGAAAAACTGTTTTTT. It translates to CASGRDRNEKLFF.